This T cell receptor (beta chain) was obtained from a study of cytomegalovirus exposure and HLA in healthy donors. Across the whole study: In a previous analysis, more than 90 million unique TCR beta sequences were found from some 180 million T cells. A preliminary data release comprised 70 million to 95 million unique TCRs obtained from HLA-typed donors. Study-wide points: With further analysis later on, most CMV-associated TCR beta chains appeared HLA-restricted. Cytomegalovirus association was listed for 164 TCR beta chains.

The PCR employed 60 Vbeta primers together with 13 Jbeta primers. The table came from immunoSEQ multiplex PCR; TCRdb's copy has only in-frame clones and leaves some out. This table lists tens of thousands of clones. Remarks on this clone: The antigen remains unidentified.

The CDR3 is 14 residues long. CDR1 is MNHEY and CDR2 is SVGAGI in the germline V gene. V lost 4 bases and J lost 2; bases outside the gene matches: 5. V and J are TRBV6-5 and TRBJ2-7, with TRBD1 identical over 7 bases. This sequence was found in a female donor in good health and CMV-seronegative. Input material: PBMCs. The DNA for the CDR3 is TGTGCCAGCAGTTTAACAGGGGCAGCCTACGAGCAGTACTTC. It specifies CASSLTGAAYEQYF.